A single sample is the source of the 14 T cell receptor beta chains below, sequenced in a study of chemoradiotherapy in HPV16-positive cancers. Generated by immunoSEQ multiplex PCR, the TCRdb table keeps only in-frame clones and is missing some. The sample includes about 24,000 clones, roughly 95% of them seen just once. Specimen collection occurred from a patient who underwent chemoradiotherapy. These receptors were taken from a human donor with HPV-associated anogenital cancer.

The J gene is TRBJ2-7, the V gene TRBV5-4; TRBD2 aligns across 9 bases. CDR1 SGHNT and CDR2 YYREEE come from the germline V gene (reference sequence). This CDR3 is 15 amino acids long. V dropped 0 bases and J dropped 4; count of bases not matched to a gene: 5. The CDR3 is CASSLDFSGSYEQYF. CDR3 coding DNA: TGTGCCAGCAGCTTGGATTTTAGCGGGAGTTACGAGCAGTACTTC.

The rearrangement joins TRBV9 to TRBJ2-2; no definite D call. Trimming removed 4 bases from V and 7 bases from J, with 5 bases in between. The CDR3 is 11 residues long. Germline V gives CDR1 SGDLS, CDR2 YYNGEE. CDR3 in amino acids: CASSLDGELFF. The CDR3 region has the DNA TGTGCCAGCAGCCTGGACGGGGAGCTGTTTTTT.

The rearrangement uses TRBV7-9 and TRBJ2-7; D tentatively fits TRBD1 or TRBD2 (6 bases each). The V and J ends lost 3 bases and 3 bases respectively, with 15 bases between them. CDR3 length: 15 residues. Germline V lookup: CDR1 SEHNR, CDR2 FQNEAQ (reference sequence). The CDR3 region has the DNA TGTGCCAGCAGCTTCGGGACTTCCAGGGGCTACGAGCAGTACTTC. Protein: CASSFGTSRGYEQYF.

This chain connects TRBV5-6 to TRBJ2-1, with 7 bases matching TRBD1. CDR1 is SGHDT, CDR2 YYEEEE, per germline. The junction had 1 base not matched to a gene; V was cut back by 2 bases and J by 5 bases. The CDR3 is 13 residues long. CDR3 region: CASSLTGDNEQFF. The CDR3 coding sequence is TGTGCCAGCAGCTTAACAGGGGACAATGAGCAGTTCTTC.

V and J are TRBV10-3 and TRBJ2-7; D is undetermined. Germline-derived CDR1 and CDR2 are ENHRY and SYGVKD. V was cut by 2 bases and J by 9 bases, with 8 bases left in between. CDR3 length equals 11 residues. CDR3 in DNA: TGTGCCATCAGTGAGGGGTCTTTGCAGTACTTC. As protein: CAISEGSLQYF.

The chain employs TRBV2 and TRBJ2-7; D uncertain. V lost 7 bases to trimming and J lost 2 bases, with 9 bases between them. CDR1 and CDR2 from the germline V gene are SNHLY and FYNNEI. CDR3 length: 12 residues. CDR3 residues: CASKSQTYEQYF. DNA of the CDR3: TGTGCCAGCAAAAGCCAAACCTACGAGCAGTACTTC.

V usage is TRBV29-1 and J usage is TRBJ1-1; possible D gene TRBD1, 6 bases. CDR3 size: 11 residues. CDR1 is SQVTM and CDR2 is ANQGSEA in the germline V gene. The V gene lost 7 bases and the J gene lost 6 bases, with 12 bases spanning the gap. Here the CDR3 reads CSATTGAEAFF. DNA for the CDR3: TGCAGCGCGACGACAGGCGCTGAAGCTTTCTTT. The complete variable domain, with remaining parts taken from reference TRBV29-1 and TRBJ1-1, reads SAVISQKPSRDICQRGTSLTIQCQVDSQVTMMFWYRQQPGQSLTLIATANQGSEATYESGFVIDKFPISRPNLTFSTLTVSNMSPEDSSIYLCSATTGAEAFFGQGTRLTVV.

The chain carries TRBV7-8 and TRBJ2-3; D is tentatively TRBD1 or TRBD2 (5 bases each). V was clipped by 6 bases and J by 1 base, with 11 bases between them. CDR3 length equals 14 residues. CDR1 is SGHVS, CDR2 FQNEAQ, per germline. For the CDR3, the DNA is TGTGCCAGCAGGCCCGGGACGCGCACAGATACGCAGTATTTT. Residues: CASRPGTRTDTQYF.

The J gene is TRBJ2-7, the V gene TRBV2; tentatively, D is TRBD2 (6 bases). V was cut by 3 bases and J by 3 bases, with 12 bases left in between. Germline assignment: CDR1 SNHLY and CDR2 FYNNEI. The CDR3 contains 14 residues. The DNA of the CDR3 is TGTGCCAGCAGTGATTCCGGGAGAAGCTACGAGCAGTACTTC. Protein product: CASSDSGRSYEQYF.

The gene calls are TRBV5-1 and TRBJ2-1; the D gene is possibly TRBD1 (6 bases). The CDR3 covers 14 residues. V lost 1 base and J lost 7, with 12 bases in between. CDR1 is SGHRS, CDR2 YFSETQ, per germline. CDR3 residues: CASSLWPGENEQFF. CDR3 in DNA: TGCGCCAGCAGCTTGTGGCCAGGGGAAAATGAGCAGTTCTTC.

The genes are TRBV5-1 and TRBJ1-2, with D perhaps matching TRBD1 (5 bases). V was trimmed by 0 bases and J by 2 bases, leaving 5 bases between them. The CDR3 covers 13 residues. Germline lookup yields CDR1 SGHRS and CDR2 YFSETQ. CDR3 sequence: CASSLGGNYGYTF. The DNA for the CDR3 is TGCGCCAGCAGCTTGGGGGGGAACTATGGCTACACCTTC.

The CDR3 spells CASSVDVRNTEAFF. Here the CDR3 DNA reads TGTGCCAGCAGCGTAGATGTCAGGAACACTGAAGCTTTCTTT. The chain has TRBV9 and TRBJ1-1, with D uncertain. This CDR3 has 14 residues. V shed 0 bases and J shed 1 base, with 7 bases lying between them. Germline V gene data show CDR1 as SGDLS and CDR2 as YYNGEE.

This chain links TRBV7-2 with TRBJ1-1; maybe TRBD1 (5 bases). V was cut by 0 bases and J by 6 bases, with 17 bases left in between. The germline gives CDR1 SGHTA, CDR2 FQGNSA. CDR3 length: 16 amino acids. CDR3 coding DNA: TGTGCCAGCAGCTTAGCGCCCTTGGGCATGGGGGCTGAAGCTTTCTTT. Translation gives CASSLAPLGMGAEAFF.

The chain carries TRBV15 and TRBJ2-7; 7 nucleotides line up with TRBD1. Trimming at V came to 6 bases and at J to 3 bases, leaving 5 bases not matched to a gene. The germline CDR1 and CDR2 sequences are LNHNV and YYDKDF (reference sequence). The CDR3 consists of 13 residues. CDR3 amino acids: CATSSTGNYEQYF. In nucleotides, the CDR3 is TGTGCCACCAGTTCGACAGGGAACTACGAGCAGTACTTC. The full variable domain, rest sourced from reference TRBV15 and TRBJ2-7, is DAMVIQNPRYQVTQFGKPVTLSCSQTLNHNVMYWYQQKSSQAPKLLFHYYDKDFNNEADTPDNFQSRRPNTSFCFLDIRSPGLGDTAMYLCATSSTGNYEQYFGPGTRLTVT.